Listed here is a single T cell receptor (beta chain). This sample was included in a study of T-cell memory formation after mild COVID-19. Per germline, CDR1 MNHEY and CDR2 SVGEGT. J gave up 2 bases and V 6 bases, and 7 bases lay outside the gene matches. The CDR3 spans 15 residues. MiXCR, applied by TCRdb to the 5' RACE reads, yields one record per CDR3 protein. In the table there are 450,000 to 700,000 distinct CDR3 sequences, 15% to 20% of which are singletons. The chain employs TRBV6-2 or TRBV6-3 and TRBJ2-7; 10 bases align to TRBD2. The clonotype originates from an adult woman who had mild COVID-19 (a few samples of this study predate the infection). Cell type and time point are not known. The sample taken for sequencing was PBMCs or a T cell subset sorted from them (not recorded which). The CDR3 loop reads CASSPTSGNTYEQYF. The CDR3 region has the DNA TGTGCCAGCAGCCCTACTAGCGGGAACACCTACGAGCAGTACTTC.